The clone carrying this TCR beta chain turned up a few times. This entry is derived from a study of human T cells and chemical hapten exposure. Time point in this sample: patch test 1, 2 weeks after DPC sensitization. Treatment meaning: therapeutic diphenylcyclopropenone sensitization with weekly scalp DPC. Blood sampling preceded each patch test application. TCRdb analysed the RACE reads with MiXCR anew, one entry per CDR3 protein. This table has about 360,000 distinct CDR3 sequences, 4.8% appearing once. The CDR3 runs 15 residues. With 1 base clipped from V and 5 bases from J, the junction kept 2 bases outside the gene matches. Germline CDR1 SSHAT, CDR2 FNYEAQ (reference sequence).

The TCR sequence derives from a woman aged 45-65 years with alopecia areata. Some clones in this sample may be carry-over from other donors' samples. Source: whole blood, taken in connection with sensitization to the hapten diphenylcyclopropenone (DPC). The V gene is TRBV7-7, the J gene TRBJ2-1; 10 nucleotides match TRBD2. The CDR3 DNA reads TGTGCCAGCAGCTTAGTAGCGGGGGGAGACAATGAGCAGTTCTTC. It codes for CASSLVAGGDNEQFF.